Described below is a single TCR beta chain sequence and its context. The antigen is not known. Only in-frame clones appear in the TCRdb table, and some are missing; sequencing was by immunoSEQ multiplex PCR. This sample yields about 120,000 clones, of which about 90% are seen a single time; roughly 5.7% belongs to the top ten. The entry originates in a study of T cell responses to AZD1222 COVID-19 vaccine. Regarding the study as a whole: Clonal diversity was possibly underestimated, and the donors were mostly white British, with more females.

The V end lost 4 bases, the J end lost 7 bases, and 20 bases lay between the germline ends. The CDR3 has 15 residues. The germline V gene encodes CDR1 SEHNR and CDR2 FQNEAQ (reference sequence). This sequence originates from an adult in good health. The V call is TRBV7-9, the J call TRBJ2-7; a weak D match, TRBD1 (6 bases). The sequences come from peripheral blood, collected on day 0 of AZD1222 vaccination. For the CDR3, the DNA is TGTGCCAGCAGCTCAGAAAAAAACAGGGTCCGAGAGCAGTACTTC. Translation: CASSSEKNRVREQYF. Full variable domain (missing parts from reference TRBV7-9 and TRBJ2-7): DTGVSQNPRHKITKRGQNVTFRCDPISEHNRLYWYRQTLGQGPEFLTYFQNEAQLEKSRLLSDRFSAERPKGSFSTLEIQRTEQGDSAMYLCASSSEKNRVREQYFGPGTRLTVT.